This TCR beta chain was captured by sequencing in a study of CD8+ T cells in alopecia areata. Extracted RNA was reverse transcribed, and the resulting cDNA served as sequencing template. This table comes from immunoSEQ multiplex PCR, and its TCRdb copy is limited to in-frame clones, with some not included. This table has 110,000 to 150,000 clones, around 49% appearing once. From germline, CDR1 is SEHNR and CDR2 FQNEAQ (reference sequence). With 5 bases clipped from V and 8 bases from J, the junction kept 14 bases outside the gene matches. The CDR3 consists of 16 residues. Individuals with alopecia areata gave both lesional scalp punch biopsies and peripheral blood for collection.

Specimen: CD4+ T cells sorted from blood, collected at week 0. V gene TRBV7-9 combines with J gene TRBJ1-4; 7 bases fit TRBD1. The TCR sequence derives from a human donor with alopecia areata. The CDR3 loop is CASSRLSSQGTEKLFF. CDR3 in DNA: TGTGCCAGCAGCCGACTTTCTTCACAGGGGACCGAAAAACTGTTTTTT.